A selection of T cell receptor beta chains follows, all from one sample in a study of T-cell memory formation after mild COVID-19. TCRdb fed the 5' RACE reads into MiXCR, producing one record per CDR3 protein. The sample holds roughly 310,000 distinct CDR3 sequences, approximately 16% seen once. The sample comprised PBMCs or a T cell subset sorted from them (not recorded which). The source of these receptors is a man between 18 and 29 years old who had mild COVID-19 (a few samples of this study predate the infection). Cell type and time point are not known. Both conserved end residues are part of each CDR3. A D gene is named only where the DNA matches it firmly. Only some rows state a clone size, as once, few, many or a class for expanded clones.

abundance	v_gene	j_gene	d_gene	CDR3nt	CDR3aa
.	TRBV6-1	TRBJ2-2	.	TGTGCCAGCAAGAAAGGAGCGACCGGGGAGCTGTTTTTT	CASKKGATGELFF
.	TRBV6-6	TRBJ2-7	TRBD2	TGTGCCAGCAGTTACTCGATGGCAGCGGGGGGCGGATTATCCTACGAGCAGTACTTC	CASSYSMAAGGGLSYEQYF
.	TRBV7-8	TRBJ2-6	.	TGTGCCAGCAGCCCCGGGACAAACTCTGGGGCCAACGTCCTGACTTTC	CASSPGTNSGANVLTF
.	TRBV7-9	TRBJ1-2	TRBD1	TGTGCCAGCAGCCCCGGAGGGGGACAGGGTACCTATGGCTACACCTTC	CASSPGGGQGTYGYTF
few	TRBV7-2	TRBJ2-2	TRBD1	TGTGCCAGCAGCTTAGCGGGACAGGATTACGGGGAGCTGTTTTTT	CASSLAGQDYGELFF
many	TRBV5-1	TRBJ2-1	.	TGCGCCAGCAGCTTGTCTCTATTGATTGGGTACAATGAGCAGTTCTTC	CASSLSLLIGYNEQFF
few	TRBV27	TRBJ2-3	.	TGTGCCAGCAGTGGAGGATCTAGCACAGATACGCAGTATTTT	CASSGGSSTDTQYF
.	TRBV7-9	TRBJ1-4	TRBD1	TGTGCCAGCAGCCCGACACAGGGGGGATTTGAAAAACTGTTTTTT	CASSPTQGGFEKLFF
few	TRBV18	TRBJ1-1	.	TGTGCCAGCTCACCACGGCAGGAGACCACTGAAGCTTTCTTT	CASSPRQETTEAFF
.	TRBV28	TRBJ1-2	TRBD1	TGTGCCAGCAGTGGCCTTGGACAGGGACATGGCTACACCTTC	CASSGLGQGHGYTF
.	TRBV6-5	TRBJ1-4	.	TGTGCCAGCAGGACGGGCAGGGAAAAACTGTTTTTT	CASRTGREKLFF
.	TRBV20-1	TRBJ1-1	.	TGCAGTGCCAGGACAGCTCCAGTCACTGAAGCTTTCTTT	CSARTAPVTEAFF
.	TRBV6-6	TRBJ2-1	TRBD1	TGTGCCAGCAGGAGACAGGGGGAATCATACAATGAGCAGTTCTTC	CASRRQGESYNEQFF
.	TRBV7-2	TRBJ2-2	.	TGTGCCAGCAGCTTATCTGGTTGGCAGGGTAACACCGGGGAGCTGTTTTTT	CASSLSGWQGNTGELFF
few	TRBV10-2	TRBJ2-5	TRBD2	TGCGCCAGCACCGAAGGACTAGCGGGGGACTTTTACCAAGAGACCCAGTACTTC	CASTEGLAGDFYQETQYF
.	TRBV6-5	TRBJ1-6	.	TGTGCCAGCAGGCCCCCGGGGCGGAGGAATTCACCCCTCCACTTT	CASRPPGRRNSPLHF
.	TRBV27	TRBJ1-2	TRBD1	TGTGCCAGCAGTTTGTCAGGGGGCTTTGGCTACACCTTC	CASSLSGGFGYTF
few	TRBV5-1	TRBJ2-5	.	TGCGCCAGCAGCTTACTAATCCAAGAGACCCAGTACTTC	CASSLLIQETQYF
few	TRBV19	TRBJ1-1	.	TGTGCCACTTCGCCCTACGTCGGGGACACTGAAGCTTTCTTT	CATSPYVGDTEAFF
many	TRBV4-3	TRBJ2-7	TRBD1	TGCGCCAGCAGCCAGGGGACAGGCTACGAGCAGTACTTC	CASSQGTGYEQYF
.	TRBV28	TRBJ1-6	.	TGTGCCAGCAGTTCGACAGCTCTGGGGTATAATTCACCCCTCCACTTT	CASSSTALGYNSPLHF
few	TRBV7-2	TRBJ2-1	.	TGTGCCAGCAGCTCGACAGCGGACCTATACAATGAGCAGTTCTTC	CASSSTADLYNEQFF
.	TRBV27	TRBJ1-5	.	TGTGCCAGCAGAAGTACAGGGTTTGCTTCGGATAGCAATCAGCCCCAGCATTTT	CASRSTGFASDSNQPQHF
few	TRBV2	TRBJ2-1	TRBD2	TGTGCCAGCAGGGGTGGGACTAGCGGGGGTTCCTACAATGAGCAGTTCTTC	CASRGGTSGGSYNEQFF
few	TRBV23-1	TRBJ1-1	.	TGCGCCAGCAGTCAAGCCGACAGCGGACGAACTGAAGCTTTCTTT	CASSQADSGRTEAFF
few	TRBV12-3/TRBV12-4	TRBJ1-5	.	TGTGCCAGCACTCCCACGGAGGGGGGGAGTTGGCAGCCCCAGCATTTT	CASTPTEGGSWQPQHF
few	TRBV18	TRBJ2-3	.	TGTGCCAGCTCAAGTTATATAGATACGCAGTATTTT	CASSSYIDTQYF
few	TRBV5-6	TRBJ1-1	TRBD1	TGTGCCAGCAGCTTCCTTCCCGGGACAGGGGTTGGTGAAGCTTTCTTT	CASSFLPGTGVGEAFF
.	TRBV11-3	TRBJ1-5	.	TGTGCCAGCAGCTTGTTAGGACGCAATCAGCCCCAGCATTTT	CASSLLGRNQPQHF
.	TRBV7-2	TRBJ1-5	.	TGTGCCAGCAGCCGGGACGGACCCAATCAGCCCCAGCATTTT	CASSRDGPNQPQHF
few	TRBV3-1	TRBJ2-4	TRBD2	TGTGCCAGCAGCCAAGAGTTGACTAGCGGAAGCTGGGAAAACATTCAGTACTTC	CASSQELTSGSWENIQYF
.	TRBV5-5	TRBJ1-2	TRBD1	TGTGCCAGCAGCTCGGGACAGGGGGCAATTGGCTACACCTTC	CASSSGQGAIGYTF
many	TRBV6-2/TRBV6-3	TRBJ1-1	TRBD1	TGTGCCAGCAGACAGGGGGGCAACACTGAAGCTTTCTTT	CASRQGGNTEAFF
few	TRBV5-1	TRBJ2-1	TRBD2	TGCGCCAGCAGCCCCGGACTAGCGGGGGGGGCATTTATCTCCTACAATGAGCAGTTCTTC	CASSPGLAGGAFISYNEQFF
many	TRBV10-3	TRBJ2-1	TRBD1	TGTGCCATCAGTGAGGCGGGGACAGGGATCAATGAGCAGTTCTTC	CAISEAGTGINEQFF
many	TRBV6-5	TRBJ1-1	.	TGTGCCAGCAGTTACTCCACGGCTTCAACTGAAGCTTTCTTT	CASSYSTASTEAFF
many	TRBV7-2	TRBJ2-5	TRBD2	TGTGCCAGCAGCTTAGCTAGCGGGGGGGCCCAAGAGACCCAGTACTTC	CASSLASGGAQETQYF
.	TRBV7-2	TRBJ2-5	TRBD2	TGTGCCAGCAGTCCCAGGACTAGCGGGTTTGAGACCCAGTACTTC	CASSPRTSGFETQYF
.	TRBV28	TRBJ1-1	TRBD1	TGTGCCAGCAGTGCGAGTCCGGGACAGGTTAACACTGAAGCTTTCTTT	CASSASPGQVNTEAFF
few	TRBV4-1	TRBJ2-7	.	TGCGCCAGCAGCCAAGGATTCGGAGGTTACGAGCAGTACTTC	CASSQGFGGYEQYF
.	TRBV12-3/TRBV12-4	TRBJ2-5	.	TGTGCCAGCAGTTCCCCTCTAGGTGGGGAAGAGACCCAGTACTTC	CASSSPLGGEETQYF
.	TRBV11-2	TRBJ2-1	.	TGTGCCAGCAGCTCGCCTGGGATCTACAATGAGCAGTTCTTC	CASSSPGIYNEQFF
.	TRBV6-2/TRBV6-3	TRBJ1-1	.	TGTGCCAGCATTCCAACGTGGGGGATTATGAACACTGAAGCTTTCTTT	CASIPTWGIMNTEAFF
few	TRBV4-1	TRBJ1-1	TRBD1	TGCGCCAGCAGCCAAGGTGCGGGACAGGCATCTGAAGCTTTCTTT	CASSQGAGQASEAFF
.	TRBV7-3	TRBJ2-6	.	TGTGCCAGCAGCTTAAGTGCGGGGACTGGGGCCAACGTCCTGACTTTC	CASSLSAGTGANVLTF
few	TRBV20-1	TRBJ2-2	.	TGCAGTGGAAGACATCTAACCGGGGAGCTGTTTTTT	CSGRHLTGELFF
.	TRBV6-5	TRBJ1-3	.	TGTGCCAGCAGCGTCGACAGTCGCATAGGAAACACCATATATTTT	CASSVDSRIGNTIYF
.	TRBV4-3	TRBJ2-1	TRBD1	TGCGCCAGCAGCCAAACGACAGGGTATTACAATGAGCAGTTCTTC	CASSQTTGYYNEQFF
few	TRBV6-5	TRBJ1-1	.	TGTGCCAGCAGTAACCCCGGGACGGCTGGCACTGAAGCTTTCTTT	CASSNPGTAGTEAFF
few	TRBV11-2	TRBJ2-5	.	TGTGCCAGCAGCGCCGTACAAGGGGCCCAGTACTTC	CASSAVQGAQYF